The next 5 T cell receptor beta chains were all read from a single sample in a study of blood T cell repertoires in COVID-19. Profiled with immunoSEQ multiplex PCR; TCRdb holds only in-frame clones, not every one. Of some 96,000 clones detected, roughly 90% appear once; the ten largest clones hold 7% to 9.5%. Sequenced sample: peripheral blood. The receptors were sampled from a man aged 25 to 40 in a cohort sampled during active COVID-19.

The rearrangement uses TRBV12-3 or TRBV12-4 and TRBJ2-1, with D perhaps matching TRBD2 (6 bases). V lost 6 bases to trimming and J lost 4 bases, with 10 bases between them. CDR3 length: 13 residues. The CDR3 region has the DNA TGTGCCAGCAGCGGAGGGACTTACAATGAGCAGTTCTTC. The encoded protein is CASSGGTYNEQFF.

This rearrangement joins TRBV2 to TRBJ1-2; TRBD1 might be the D (6 bases). The germline CDR1 and CDR2 sequences are SNHLY and FYNNEI. V dropped 9 bases and J dropped 3 bases, with 14 bases sitting between them. The CDR3 runs 13 residues. The CDR3 reads CARQGFGDYGYTF. The CDR3 DNA follows: TGTGCCAGACAGGGCTTTGGGGACTATGGCTACACCTTC.

The rearrangement joins TRBV28 to TRBJ1-1; D not certain. V lost 1 base and J 3 bases, leaving 3 bases between the germline ends. Germline V gives CDR1 MDHEN, CDR2 SYDVKM. CDR3 size: 12 residues. The CDR3 DNA reads as TGTGCCAGCAGTTTATCCTACACTGAAGCTTTCTTT. Translated, it gives CASSLSYTEAFF.

The count of this clone is one. V and J are TRBV7-2 and TRBJ2-1; the D gene is possibly TRBD2 (6 bases). This CDR3 is 15 amino acids long. Germline V gives CDR1 SGHTA, CDR2 FQGNSA. The V and J ends lost 5 bases and 0 bases respectively, with 11 bases between them. This CDR3 reads CASSLGGLSYNEQFF. The CDR3, as DNA: TGTGCCAGCAGCCTTGGAGGGCTCTCCTACAATGAGCAGTTCTTC.

The chain joins TRBV7-9 to TRBJ2-1, with 9 bases fitting TRBD1. From germline, CDR1 is SEHNR and CDR2 FQNEAQ (reference sequence). The CDR3 totals 13 residues. Unmatched junction bases numbered 5, after V lost 5 bases and J lost 9 bases. CDR3 protein: CASSRTGGGEQFF. The CDR3 coding sequence is TGTGCCAGCAGCCGTACAGGGGGCGGTGAGCAGTTCTTC.